The 10 T cell receptor beta chains reported below all come from one sample, sequenced in a study of technical replicates of blood from a handful of donors. Using immunoSEQ multiplex PCR, the repertoire was profiled, and TCRdb retains in-frame clones only, with some absent. The table has 95,000 to 100,000 clones, 95% to 96% seen once. Source material: T cells isolated from PBMCs. These receptors all stem from a human donor in good health.

The V and J genes are TRBV4-1 and TRBJ2-5; perhaps TRBD2 as D (6 bases). The end of the DNA fits TRBJ2-7 better, so the J call may be wrong. The CDR3 has 14 residues. Looked up from germline, CDR1 is MGHRA and CDR2 is YSYEKL. Here the CDR3 reads CASSQDGWRGEQYF. DNA of the CDR3: TGCGCCAGCAGCCAAGATGGGTGGAGGGGCGAGCAGTACTTC.

The V call is TRBV10-2, the J call TRBJ1-5; D might be TRBD1 (5 bases). The CDR3 has 14 amino acids. V was shortened by 1 base and J by 4 bases, with 8 bases between the two germline ends. Germline values: CDR1 WSHSY, CDR2 SAAADI. The CDR3 here is CASSEWQGNQPQHF. CDR3 nucleotides: TGCGCCAGCAGTGAGTGGCAGGGAAATCAGCCCCAGCATTTT.

The genes are TRBV7-5 and TRBJ2-5; TRBD2 reflects the table's D call only, with no check against the DNA. TRBV7-5 is deemed a pseudogene. The CDR3 covers 13 residues. CDR3 sequence reads: CVRSSTRSETQYF. As DNA, the CDR3 is TGTGTCAGAAGCTCCACGCGGTCGGAGACCCAGTACTTC.

The chain uses TRBV9 and TRBJ2-5; D might be TRBD2 (6 bases). The CDR3 contains 14 residues. Trimming cost V 3 bases and J 4 bases, with 13 bases left between them. The germline V gene has CDR1 SGDLS and CDR2 YYNGEE. CDR3 DNA sequence: TGTGCCAGCAGCGGTATCGGGGGTTCAGAGACCCAGTACTTC. Residues: CASSGIGGSETQYF.

The chain employs TRBV19 and TRBJ2-7; 11 bases map to TRBD2. Germline V gene data show CDR1 as LNHDA and CDR2 as SQIVND (reference sequence). With 6 bases clipped from V and 5 bases from J, the junction kept 9 bases outside the gene matches. The CDR3 is made up of 15 amino acids. CDR3 DNA sequence: TGTGCCAGTAGCCGTTCTAGCGGGAGGTTCCACGAGCAGTACTTC. It translates to CASSRSSGRFHEQYF.

V and J are TRBV20-1 and TRBJ1-2; no definite D call. The V gene's germline CDR1 is DFQATT and CDR2 SNEGSKA (reference sequence). The V end was cut by 4 bases, the J end by 4 bases, with 7 bases between. The CDR3 extends over 11 amino acids. This chain's CDR3 is CSAIYVYGYTF. The CDR3, as DNA: TGCAGTGCTATCTACGTCTATGGCTACACCTTC.

The V and J genes are TRBV7-9 and TRBJ2-5, with 11 bases aligning to TRBD1. Germline V CDR1 and CDR2: SEHNR, FQNEAQ (reference sequence). The CDR3 has 11 amino acids. Trimming took 4 bases from V and 14 from J; bases not matched to a gene: 3. DNA for the CDR3: TGTGCCAGCAGCTCCGGACAGGGGGCTTACTTC. Protein: CASSSGQGAYF.

This chain links TRBV12-5 with TRBJ1-1; D remains ambiguous. The CDR3 totals 14 residues. Trimming left V 0 bases short and J 9 bases short, with 14 bases between. Germline V gene lookup returns CDR1 LGHNT and CDR2 FRNRAP. The CDR3 here is CASGLVFEASQAFF. CDR3 coding DNA: TGTGCTAGTGGTTTGGTATTCGAGGCCTCACAAGCTTTCTTT. The full variable domain, its missing parts supplied by reference TRBV12-5 and TRBJ1-1, is DARVTQTPRHKVTEMGQEVTMRCQPILGHNTVFWYRQTMMQGLELLAYFRNRAPLDDSGMPKDRFSAEMPDATLATLKIQPSEPRDSAVYFCASGLVFEASQAFFGQGTRLTVV.

The chain is built from TRBV5-1 and TRBJ1-1; the match to TRBD1 covers 7 bases. The CDR3 is 16 residues long. From germline, CDR1 is SGHRS and CDR2 YFSETQ. V lost 7 bases to trimming and J lost 1 base; unmatched junction nucleotides: 13. The CDR3 spells CASDPGQTVTNTEAFF. CDR3 nucleotides: TGCGCCAGCGATCCGGGACAGACCGTTACGAACACTGAAGCTTTCTTT.

The V gene is TRBV6-5, the J gene TRBJ2-4; D perhaps matches TRBD1 (5 bases). The germline gives CDR1 MNHEY, CDR2 SVGAGI. The CDR3 extends over 16 amino acids. The V gene lost 4 bases and the J gene lost 3 bases, with 16 bases spanning the gap. The CDR3 DNA follows: TGTGCCAGCAGTTCAGACAGAAGAGTATACAAAAACATTCAGTACTTC. Its protein product is CASSSDRRVYKNIQYF.